This T cell receptor (beta chain) derives from a study of blood T cell repertoires in COVID-19 (dated by TCRdb to 2018 to 2021). For context, the study as a whole: Collaborator samples came from the United States, Italy and Spain and covered acute and convalescent phases of COVID-19. The material from the prospective study consisted of cDNA or gDNA derived from T cells, B-cell-depleted T cells, or PBMCs. The dataset comprised deeply sampled blood TCRbeta repertoires from subjects exposed to, actively infected with, or recovered from COVID-19. The repertoires were released in a freely available public database intended as a resource for research on the immune response to SARS-CoV-2. Samples were obtained from the ongoing ImmuneRACE study (first 160 participants) and from 1,000 to 1,500 subjects provided by 6 global collaborators. Nearly every sample came with metadata listing a de-identified subject ID, COVID-19 status, age in years and sex. Where available, HLA class I and class II types were taken from metadata supplied by the sample provider and were not determined by assay-based typing.

Concerning this clone itself: Its antigen has not been determined. Base qualities are not at hand, and no much larger clone is one base apart.

Each collaborating institution followed its own protocols to collect whole blood in K2EDTA tubes. For TCRbeta analysis, collaborator samples were shipped as frozen whole blood, as isolated PBMCs, or as DNA extracted from either sample type. The CDR3 contains 18 residues, cysteine and phenylalanine counted. Here the CDR3 DNA is all that survives: 54 bases in frame from base 1. V ends up 0 bases short and J 4 bases short, with an unmatched junction base count of 10. The germline V gene (reference sequence) specifies LNHNV as CDR1 and YYDKDF as CDR2. The immunoSEQ Assay, a bias-controlled multiplex PCR, was used to amplify TCRbeta CDR3 regions from genomic DNA. In the authors' own workflow: Within the assay, amplification of reference gene primers was used to estimate how many nucleated cells each sample contained. To quantify the absolute abundance of each unique TCRbeta CDR3 rearrangement, sequence reads were collapsed and filtered. Productive Simpson clonality was computed per sample as the square root of Simpson's diversity index over productive rearrangements. Drawn from immuneACCESS, this table holds only the in-frame rearrangements with V and J called that TCRdb kept. Clones are partly lost; checked studies trace under half to an unresolved V gene and leave the rest unexplained. For V, J and clone size, that table is used; D and trimming come from the DNA. Within this sample are about 360,000 clones, with about 88% of them counted one time only. 3% of the sample rests with the top ten.

Beyond this particular receptor, the publication reports: The amount of clinical and demographic metadata varied by source and participant and was provided uncurated.

The TCR originated in a human donor in a cohort sampled during active COVID-19. Material for sequencing was peripheral blood. The chain couples TRBV15 to TRBJ1-3, with 9 junctional bases fitting TRBD1. The CDR3 in this case is CATSRDTSDRGGGNTIYF. The DNA sequence is as follows: TGTGCCACCAGCAGAGATACAAGCGACAGGGGGGGAGGAAACACCATATATTTT.